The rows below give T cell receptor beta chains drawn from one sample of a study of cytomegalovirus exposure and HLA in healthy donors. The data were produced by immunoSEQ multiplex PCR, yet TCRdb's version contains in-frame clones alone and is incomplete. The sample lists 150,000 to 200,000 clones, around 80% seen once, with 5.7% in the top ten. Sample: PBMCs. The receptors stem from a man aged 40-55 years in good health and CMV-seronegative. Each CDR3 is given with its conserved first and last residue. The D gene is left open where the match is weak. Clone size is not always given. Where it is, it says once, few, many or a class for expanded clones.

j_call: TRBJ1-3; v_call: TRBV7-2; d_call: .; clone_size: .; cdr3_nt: TGTGCCAGCAGCCCAGGGACATGGAGGCTCGGAAACACCATATATTTT; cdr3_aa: CASSPGTWRLGNTIYF
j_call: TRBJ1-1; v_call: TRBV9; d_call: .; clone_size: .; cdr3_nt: TGTGCCAGCAGCGTAGCAGGGGCGAACACTGAAGCTTTCTTT; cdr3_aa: CASSVAGANTEAFF
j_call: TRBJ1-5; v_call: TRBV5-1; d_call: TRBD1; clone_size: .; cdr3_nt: TGCGCCAGCAGACCTACAGGGGGATCCCATCAGCCCCAGCATTTT; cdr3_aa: CASRPTGGSHQPQHF
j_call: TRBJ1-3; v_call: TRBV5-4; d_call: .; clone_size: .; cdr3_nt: TGTGCCAGCAGCTTGGAGTGGGCTGCTGGAAACACCATATATTTT; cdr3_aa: CASSLEWAAGNTIYF
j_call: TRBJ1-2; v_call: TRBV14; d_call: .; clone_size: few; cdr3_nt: TGTGCCAGCAGCCCAGTAGCCGCTTGGTCCTATGGCTACACCTTC; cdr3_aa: CASSPVAAWSYGYTF
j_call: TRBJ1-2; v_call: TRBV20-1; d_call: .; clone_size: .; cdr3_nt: TGCAGTGCTAGTCGCTATGGCTACACCTTC; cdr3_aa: CSASRYGYTF
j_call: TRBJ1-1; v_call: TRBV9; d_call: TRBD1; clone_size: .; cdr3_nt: TGTGCCAGCAGCGTAGCTACTTGGGACAGTGAAGCTTTCTTT; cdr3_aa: CASSVATWDSEAFF
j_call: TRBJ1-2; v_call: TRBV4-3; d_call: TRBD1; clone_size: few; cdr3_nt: TGCGCCAGCAGCCAAGTGGTCTCAGGGGGGAACTATGGCTACACCTTC; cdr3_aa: CASSQVVSGGNYGYTF
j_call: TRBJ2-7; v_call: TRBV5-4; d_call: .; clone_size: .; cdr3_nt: TGTGCCAGCAGCTTGGGATTGGGCTCCTACGAGCAGTACTTC; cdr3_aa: CASSLGLGSYEQYF
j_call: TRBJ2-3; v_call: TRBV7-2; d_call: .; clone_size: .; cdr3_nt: TGTGCCAGCAGCCCACCTCTCCAGATAGATACGCAGTATTTT; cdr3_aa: CASSPPLQIDTQYF
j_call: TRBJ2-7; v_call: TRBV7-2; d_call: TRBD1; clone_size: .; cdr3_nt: TGTGCCAGCCTCCGGGACAGGCACCTCCACGAGCAGTACTTC; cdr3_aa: CASLRDRHLHEQYF
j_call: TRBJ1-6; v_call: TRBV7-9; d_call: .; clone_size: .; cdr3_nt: TGTGCCAGCAGCTTATCGGACTATTCACCCCTCCACTTT; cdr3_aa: CASSLSDYSPLHF
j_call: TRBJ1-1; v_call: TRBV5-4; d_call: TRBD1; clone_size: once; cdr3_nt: TGTGCCAGCACTGGACAGGACAGGGGAAACACTGAAGCTTTCTTT; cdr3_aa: CASTGQDRGNTEAFF
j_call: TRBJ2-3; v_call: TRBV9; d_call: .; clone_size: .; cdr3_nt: TGTGCCAGCAGCGTAGGCGCCGCAGATACGCAGTATTTT; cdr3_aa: CASSVGAADTQYF
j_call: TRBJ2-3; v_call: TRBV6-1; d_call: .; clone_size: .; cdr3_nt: TGTGCCAGCAGTGAAGAAGTGATGGCAGGGATCGGTACGCAGTATTTT; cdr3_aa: CASSEEVMAGIGTQYF
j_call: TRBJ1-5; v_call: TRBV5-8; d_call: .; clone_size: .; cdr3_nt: TGTGCCAGCAGTAAATCAGGGGGCAATCAGCCCCAGCATTTT; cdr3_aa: CASSKSGGNQPQHF
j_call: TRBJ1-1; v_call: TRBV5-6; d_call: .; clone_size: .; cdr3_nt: TGTGCCAGCAGCTCCCGGGGGGCCCCTGAAGCTTTCTTT; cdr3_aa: CASSSRGAPEAFF
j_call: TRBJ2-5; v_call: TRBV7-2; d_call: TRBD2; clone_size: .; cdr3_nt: TGTGCCAGCAGACCCTTTGGGGGGGGAATGGGAGAGACCCAGTACTTC; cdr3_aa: CASRPFGGGMGETQYF
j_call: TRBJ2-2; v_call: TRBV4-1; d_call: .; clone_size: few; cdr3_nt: TGCGCCAGCGGCTCCCCTTCGGGAATGTTTCAGGGGGAGCTGTTTTTT; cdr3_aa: CASGSPSGMFQGELFF
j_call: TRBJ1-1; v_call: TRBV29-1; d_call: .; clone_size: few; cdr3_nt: TGCAGCGTTGAAGGGACACCGAACACTGAAGCTTTCTTT; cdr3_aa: CSVEGTPNTEAFF
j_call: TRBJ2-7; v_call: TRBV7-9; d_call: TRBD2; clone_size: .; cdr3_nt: TGTGCCAGCAGCCACCGGGGGGACTACGAGCAGTACTTC; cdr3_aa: CASSHRGDYEQYF
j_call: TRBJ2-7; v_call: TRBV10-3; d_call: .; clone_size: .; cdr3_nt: TGTGCCATCAGTGAGGGCCCGTCCGGGGAGCAGTACTTC; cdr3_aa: CAISEGPSGEQYF
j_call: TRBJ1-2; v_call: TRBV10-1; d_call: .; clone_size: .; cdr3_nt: TGCGCCAGCAGTGAGGCAACCAGGGCGGACTATGGCTACACCTTC; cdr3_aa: CASSEATRADYGYTF
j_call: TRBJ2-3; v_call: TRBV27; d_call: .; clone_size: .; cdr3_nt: TGTGCCAGCAGCTCGATCGGGAGAAGGTCAGATACGCAGTATTTT; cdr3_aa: CASSSIGRRSDTQYF
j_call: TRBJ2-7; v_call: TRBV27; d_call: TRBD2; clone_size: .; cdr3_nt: TGTGCCAGCAGCTCACTAGCGGGAGGCCGCTCCTACGAGCAGTACTTC; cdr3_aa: CASSSLAGGRSYEQYF